Each of the 5 T cell receptor beta chains below was sequenced from the same sample in a study of T cells in Graves' hyperthyroidism and ophthalmopathy. Amplified regions were TCR beta CDR3 sequences from RNA transcripts. Initially, a first-round RT-PCR of the TCR CDR3 employed the HTBI primer set. TCRdb re-called the multiplex PCR reads through MiXCR, storing one row per CDR3 protein. The profile shows some 600,000 distinct CDR3 sequences, roughly 14% of them singletons. The sequencing sample was made of blood. These receptors were obtained from a woman in her 30s with Graves' hyperthyroidism that later progressed to Graves' ophthalmopathy.

This clonotype was picked up many times. CDR3 protein: CASNPGAIGDQPQHF. CDR3 nucleotide sequence: TGTGCCAGTAACCCAGGGGCCATAGGCGATCAGCCCCAGCATTTT. The V call is TRBV19, the J call TRBJ1-5, with D perhaps matching TRBD1 (6 bases). V lost 7 bases, J lost 5 bases, and 18 bases lay in between. Germline V gene lookup returns CDR1 LNHDA and CDR2 SQIVND (reference sequence). The CDR3 runs to 15 residues.

This clonotype was counted at least ten times. This chain joins TRBV12-3 or TRBV12-4 and TRBJ2-7; the match to TRBD2 covers 9 bases. J lost 2 bases, V lost 6 bases, and 11 bases had no gene match. The CDR3 has 16 amino acids. The CDR3 DNA is TGTGCCAGCAGCTTTACCTTCGGCGGGAGGGCCTACGAGCAGTACTTC. Translating it yields CASSFTFGGRAYEQYF.

This clonotype was counted at least ten times. This chain joins TRBV15 and TRBJ2-5; no definite D call. V was pared by 8 bases and J by 5 bases, with 9 bases between. CDR3 length: 11 residues. Germline-derived CDR1 and CDR2 are LNHNV and YYDKDF (reference sequence). CDR3 DNA sequence: TGTGCCACCCGGTTCGGGGAGACCCAGTACTTC. Residues: CATRFGETQYF.

This clonotype was found many times. V usage is TRBV2 and J usage is TRBJ2-3, with no clear D. CDR3 length: 13 residues. Trimming took off 3 bases at V and 2 bases at J, with 6 bases between the two ends. Per germline, CDR1 SNHLY and CDR2 FYNNEI. CDR3 bases: TGTGCCAGCAGTGACACCTACACAGATACGCAGTATTTT. Translation gives CASSDTYTDTQYF.

This clonotype showed up just a few times. This chain links TRBV20-1 with TRBJ2-7, with 8 nucleotides matching TRBD2. CDR3 length: 14 amino acids. The germline CDR1 and CDR2 sequences are DFQATT and SNEGSKA (reference sequence). V gave up 1 base and J gave up 3 bases; unmatched junction bases: 5. CDR3 amino acids: CSARGLANDYEQYF. Written as DNA, the CDR3 is TGCAGTGCTAGAGGACTAGCGAATGACTACGAGCAGTACTTC.